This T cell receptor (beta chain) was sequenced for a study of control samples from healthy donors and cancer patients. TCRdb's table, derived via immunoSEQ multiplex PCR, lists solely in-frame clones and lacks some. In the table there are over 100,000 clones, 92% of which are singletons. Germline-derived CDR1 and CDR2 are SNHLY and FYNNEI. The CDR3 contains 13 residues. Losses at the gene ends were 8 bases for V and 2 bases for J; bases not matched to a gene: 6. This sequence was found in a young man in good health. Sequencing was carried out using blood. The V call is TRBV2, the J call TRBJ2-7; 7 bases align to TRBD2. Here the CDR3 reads CASGRRGTYEQYF. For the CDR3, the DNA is TGTGCCAGCGGGCGGCGGGGGACCTACGAGCAGTACTTC. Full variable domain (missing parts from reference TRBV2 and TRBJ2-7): EPEVTQTPSHQVTQMGQEVILRCVPISNHLYFYWYRQILGQKVEFLVSFYNNEISEKSEIFDDQFSVERPDGSNFTLKIRSTKLEDSAMYFCASGRRGTYEQYFGPGTRLTVT.